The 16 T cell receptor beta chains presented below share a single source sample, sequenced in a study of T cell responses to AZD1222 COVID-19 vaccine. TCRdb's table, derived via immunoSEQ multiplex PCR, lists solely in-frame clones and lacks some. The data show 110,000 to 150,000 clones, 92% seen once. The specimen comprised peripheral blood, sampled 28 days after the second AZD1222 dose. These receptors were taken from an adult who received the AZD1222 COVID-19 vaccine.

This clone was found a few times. The DNA for the CDR3 is TGTGCCAGCAGTCTAGACAGTATTACGAATTCACCCCTCCACTTT. It codes for CASSLDSITNSPLHF. V is TRBV2 and J is TRBJ1-6; D possibly corresponds to TRBD1 (5 bases). The V end lost 5 bases, the J end lost 7 bases, and 15 bases lay between the germline ends. This CDR3 is built from 15 residues. CDR1 is SNHLY, CDR2 FYNNEI, per germline.

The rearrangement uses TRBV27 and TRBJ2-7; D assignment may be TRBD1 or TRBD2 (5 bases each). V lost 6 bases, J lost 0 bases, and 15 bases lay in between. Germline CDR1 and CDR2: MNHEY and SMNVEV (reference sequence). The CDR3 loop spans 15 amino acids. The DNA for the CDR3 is TGTGCCAGCAGGTGGGACCGCGACGTCTCCTACGAGCAGTACTTC. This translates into CASRWDRDVSYEQYF.

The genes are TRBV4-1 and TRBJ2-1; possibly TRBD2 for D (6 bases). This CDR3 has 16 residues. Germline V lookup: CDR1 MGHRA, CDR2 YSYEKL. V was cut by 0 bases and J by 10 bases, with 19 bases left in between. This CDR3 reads CASSQEDGSGLKEQFF. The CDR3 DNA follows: TGCGCCAGCAGCCAAGAGGACGGGAGCGGGCTCAAGGAGCAGTTCTTC.

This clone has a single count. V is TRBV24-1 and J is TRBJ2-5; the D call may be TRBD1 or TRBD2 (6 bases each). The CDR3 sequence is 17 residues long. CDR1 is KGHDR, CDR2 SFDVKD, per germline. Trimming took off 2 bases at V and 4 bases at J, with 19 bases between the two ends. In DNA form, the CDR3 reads TGTGCCACCAGTGATTCCCCCAGGAGGGTAGGGGGAGAGACCCAGTACTTC. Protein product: CATSDSPRRVGGETQYF.

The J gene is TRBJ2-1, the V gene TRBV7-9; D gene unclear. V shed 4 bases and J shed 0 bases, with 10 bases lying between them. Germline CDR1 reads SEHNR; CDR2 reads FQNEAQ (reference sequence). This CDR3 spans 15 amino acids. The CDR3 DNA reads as TGTGCCAGCAGCTCAAGCGCGAGCTCCTACAATGAGCAGTTCTTC. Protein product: CASSSSASSYNEQFF.

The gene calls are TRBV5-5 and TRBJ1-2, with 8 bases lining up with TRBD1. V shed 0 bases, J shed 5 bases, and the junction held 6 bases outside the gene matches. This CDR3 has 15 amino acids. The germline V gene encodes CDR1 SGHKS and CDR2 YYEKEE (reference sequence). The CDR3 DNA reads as TGTGCCAGCAGCTTGGGGACAGGGAGTCGGTATGGCTACACCTTC. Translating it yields CASSLGTGSRYGYTF.

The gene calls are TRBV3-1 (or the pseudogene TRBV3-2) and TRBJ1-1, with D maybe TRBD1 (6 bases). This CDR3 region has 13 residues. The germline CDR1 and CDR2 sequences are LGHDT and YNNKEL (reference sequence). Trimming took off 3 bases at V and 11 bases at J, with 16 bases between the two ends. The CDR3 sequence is CASSHGQNLGAFF. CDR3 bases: TGTGCCAGCAGCCATGGACAGAACCTGGGGGCTTTCTTT.

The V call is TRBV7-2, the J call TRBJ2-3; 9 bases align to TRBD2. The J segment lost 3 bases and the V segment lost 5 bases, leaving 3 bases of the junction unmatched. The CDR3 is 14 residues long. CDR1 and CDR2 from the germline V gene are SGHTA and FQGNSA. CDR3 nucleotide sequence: TGTGCCAGCAGCCAGACTAGCGGTACAGATACGCAGTATTTT. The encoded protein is CASSQTSGTDTQYF.

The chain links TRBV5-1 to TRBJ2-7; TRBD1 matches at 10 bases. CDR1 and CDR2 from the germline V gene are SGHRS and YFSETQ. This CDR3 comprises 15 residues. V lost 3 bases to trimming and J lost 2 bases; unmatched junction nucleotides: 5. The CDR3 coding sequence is TGCGCCAGCAGCTCCACCGGGACAGGGGCCTACGAGCAGTACTTC. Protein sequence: CASSSTGTGAYEQYF.

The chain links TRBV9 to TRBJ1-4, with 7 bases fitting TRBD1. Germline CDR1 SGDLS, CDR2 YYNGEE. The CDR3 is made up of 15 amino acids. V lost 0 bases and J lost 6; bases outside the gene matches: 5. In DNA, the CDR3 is TGTGCCAGCAGCGTAGGTAACAGGGGCCATGAAAAACTGTTTTTT. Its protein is CASSVGNRGHEKLFF.

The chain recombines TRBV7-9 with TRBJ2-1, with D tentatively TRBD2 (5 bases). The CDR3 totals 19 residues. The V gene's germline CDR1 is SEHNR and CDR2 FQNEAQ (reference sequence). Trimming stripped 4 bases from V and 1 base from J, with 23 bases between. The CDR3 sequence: CASSSRPDPGLSSYNEQFF. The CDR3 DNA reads TGTGCCAGCAGCTCCCGTCCCGACCCCGGACTTTCATCCTACAATGAGCAGTTCTTC. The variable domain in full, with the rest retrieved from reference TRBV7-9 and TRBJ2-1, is DTGVSQNPRHKITKRGQNVTFRCDPISEHNRLYWYRQTLGQGPEFLTYFQNEAQLEKSRLLSDRFSAERPKGSFSTLEIQRTEQGDSAMYLCASSSRPDPGLSSYNEQFFGPGTRLTVL.

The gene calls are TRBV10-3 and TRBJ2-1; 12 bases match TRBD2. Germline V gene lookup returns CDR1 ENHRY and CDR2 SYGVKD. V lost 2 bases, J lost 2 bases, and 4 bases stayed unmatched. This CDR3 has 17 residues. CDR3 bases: TGTGCCATCAGTGAGGGGGCTAGCGGGAGGGCCTACAATGAGCAGTTCTTC. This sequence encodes CAISEGASGRAYNEQFF.

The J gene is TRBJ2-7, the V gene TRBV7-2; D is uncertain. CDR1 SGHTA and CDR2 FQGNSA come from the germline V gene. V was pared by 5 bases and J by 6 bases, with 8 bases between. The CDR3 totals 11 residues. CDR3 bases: TGTGCCAGCAGCGCCCAGCTCGAGCAGTACTTC. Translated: CASSAQLEQYF.

CDR3 amino acids: CASRALIAGVNEQYF. The CDR3 region has the DNA TGTGCCAGCAGAGCTCTTATAGCGGGAGTGAACGAGCAGTACTTC. The chain links TRBV28 to TRBJ2-7; 9 bases fit TRBD2. The V segment lost 6 bases and the J segment 5 bases; nucleotides outside the gene matches: 11. In germline, CDR1 is MDHEN, CDR2 SYDVKM. This CDR3 contains 15 residues.

CDR3 loop: CSVEDRLQVAHYGYTF. The CDR3 DNA sequence: TGCAGCGTTGAAGATCGGCTACAGGTGGCTCACTATGGCTACACCTTC. This chain connects TRBV29-1 to TRBJ1-2; tentatively, D is TRBD1 (5 bases). V lost 0 bases and J 3 bases, leaving 17 bases between the germline ends. The germline V gene has CDR1 SQVTM and CDR2 ANQGSEA. This CDR3 contains 16 residues.

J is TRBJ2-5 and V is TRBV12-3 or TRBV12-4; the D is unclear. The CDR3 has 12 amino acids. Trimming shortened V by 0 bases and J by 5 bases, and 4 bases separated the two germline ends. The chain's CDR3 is CASSLAYETQYF. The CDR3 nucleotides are TGTGCCAGCAGTTTAGCTTATGAGACCCAGTACTTC.